This entry lists 29 T cell receptor beta chains sequenced from one sample in a study of blood T cells in healthy people across ages. A second 7 to 11 cycle PCR used barcoded and J-beta primers. MiXCR was run by TCRdb on the 5' RACE reads, yielding one entry per CDR3 protein. Here the sample spans 1.5 million to 2 million distinct CDR3 sequences, roughly 49% being singletons. The sequencing input was blood. Receptors were obtained from a woman in her thirties or forties in good health.

This chain links TRBV4-2 with TRBJ1-1; TRBD1 is a possible D gene (5 bases). Germline V gene sequence: CDR1 LGHNA, CDR2 YNFKEQ. This CDR3 comprises 15 residues. The V and J ends lost 3 bases and 0 bases respectively, with 11 bases between them. CDR3 nucleotide sequence: TGTGCCAGCAGCCAGACGACGGACATGAACACTGAAGCTTTCTTT. Its protein is CASSQTTDMNTEAFF.

The genes are TRBV7-2 and TRBJ2-1; TRBD2 is a possible D gene (6 bases). Germline V gene sequence: CDR1 SGHTA, CDR2 FQGNSA. This CDR3 is 15 amino acids long. V was cut by 5 bases and J by 3 bases, with 14 bases left in between. This CDR3 reads CASSPSGLLYNEQFF. The CDR3 DNA is TGTGCCAGCAGCCCAAGCGGGCTCCTCTACAATGAGCAGTTCTTC.

V gene TRBV7-2 combines with J gene TRBJ1-2; no clear D. V was cut by 6 bases and J by 2 bases, with 13 bases left in between. Germline V gene data show CDR1 as SGHTA and CDR2 as FQGNSA. This CDR3 comprises 14 residues. This chain's CDR3 is CASRPPTPNYGYTF. In DNA, the CDR3 is TGTGCCAGCAGACCCCCCACCCCAAACTATGGCTACACCTTC.

A few counts support this clonotype. V and J are TRBV20-1 and TRBJ2-1; 8 bases fit TRBD1. The V gene's germline CDR1 is DFQATT and CDR2 SNEGSKA (reference sequence). After removal of 6 bases from V and 9 bases from J, the junction contained 13 bases not matched to a gene. The CDR3 loop spans 14 amino acids. DNA for the CDR3: TGCAGTGCGCGGACAGGGCCCCGATATAGTGAGCAGTTCTTC. Translation gives CSARTGPRYSEQFF.

This clonotype was observed a few times. The rearrangement links TRBV6-2 or TRBV6-3 to TRBJ2-1; TRBD2 matches 10 bases. The CDR3 spans 13 residues. J lost 7 bases, V lost 7 bases, and 4 bases had no gene match. CDR1 and CDR2 from the germline V gene are MNHEY and SVGEGT. This CDR3 reads CASIDSGGNEQFF. The CDR3 DNA reads as TGTGCCAGCATCGATAGCGGGGGGAATGAGCAGTTCTTC.

The rearrangement joins TRBV20-1 to TRBJ1-4; D call uncertain. Trimming pared 5 bases from V and 8 bases from J, leaving 15 bases between. This CDR3 has 13 residues. Germline V gene data show CDR1 as DFQATT and CDR2 as SNEGSKA (reference sequence). The CDR3 region is CSAPQPGREKLFF. CDR3 sequence (DNA): TGCAGTGCTCCCCAGCCCGGGAGGGAAAAACTGTTTTTT.

The genes are TRBV20-1 and TRBJ2-5; D unresolved. CDR1 is DFQATT, CDR2 SNEGSKA, per germline (reference sequence). There are 12 residues in the CDR3. V gave up 0 bases and J gave up 11 bases, with 13 bases separating them. CDR3 sequence (DNA): TGCAGTGCTAGAGATTTTGTAGGACCGCAGTACTTC. Translated: CSARDFVGPQYF.

This clonotype was counted only a few times. This sequence joins TRBV10-2 and TRBJ1-5; D remains unclear. The CDR3 contains 12 residues. Germline loops: CDR1 WSHSY, CDR2 SAAADI. Trimming took off 8 bases at V and 7 bases at J, with 12 bases between the two ends. In nucleotides, the CDR3 is TGCGCCAGCGGGCCCTCCGGACAGCCCCAGCATTTT. Protein sequence: CASGPSGQPQHF.

V gene TRBV28 combines with J gene TRBJ2-7; D not certain. CDR1 and CDR2 (germline): MDHEN, SYDVKM. V lost 3 bases to trimming and J lost 2 bases, with 20 bases between them. The CDR3 extends over 17 amino acids. CDR3 sequence: CASSFGVRAANPYEQYF. In DNA form, the CDR3 reads TGTGCCAGCAGTTTTGGGGTTCGGGCAGCCAACCCCTACGAGCAGTACTTC.

For this clonotype: One end of the junction does not line up with germline, which may come from a read error. The chain is built from TRBV4-1 and TRBJ2-7; 7 nucleotides line up with TRBD1. This CDR3 is 14 amino acids long. CDR1 and CDR2 (germline): MGHRA, YSYEKL. As DNA, the CDR3 is TGTGCCAGCAGTCCCGGGACAGAGGCCTACGAGCAGTACTTC. It codes for CASSPGTEAYEQYF.

This chain links TRBV6-2 or TRBV6-3 with TRBJ2-7; D uncertain. The CDR3 totals 13 residues. The germline gives CDR1 MNHEY, CDR2 SVGEGT. Trimming shortened V by 9 bases and J by 3 bases, and 15 bases separated the two germline ends. The DNA for the CDR3 is TGTGCCAGTCGCCGCATGTCGGGCTACGAGCAGTACTTC. Its translation: CASRRMSGYEQYF.

This clonotype occurred a few times. The V gene is TRBV20-1, the J gene TRBJ2-7; weak D call: TRBD1 (5 bases). Germline CDR1 and CDR2: DFQATT and SNEGSKA (reference sequence). Trimming shortened V by 1 base and J by 1 base, and 11 bases separated the two germline ends. This CDR3 has 14 amino acids. In DNA form, the CDR3 reads TGCAGTGCTAGAGGGTCAAGACAGTCCTACGAGCAGTACTTC. It is translated as CSARGSRQSYEQYF.

The chain combines TRBV5-6 with TRBJ1-5; unclear D gene. There are 15 residues in the CDR3. Per germline, CDR1 SGHDT and CDR2 YYEEEE. Trimming stripped 5 bases from V and 7 bases from J, with 19 bases between. CDR3 protein: CASSYSSSPGQPQHF. The CDR3 coding sequence is TGTGCCAGCAGTTATTCAAGTTCTCCGGGGCAGCCCCAGCATTTT.

This clonotype was seen just once. The rearrangement joins TRBV15 to TRBJ2-7, with D hard to call. Matching the DNA end better, TRBJ2-5 makes the J call doubtful. Per the germline V gene, CDR1 is LNHNV and CDR2 is YYDKDF (reference sequence). This CDR3 has 15 residues. The CDR3, as DNA: TGTGCCACCAGCAGAGATCGGCACGCCGGGGAGACCCAGTACTTC. Encoded protein: CATSRDRHAGETQYF.

This clonotype was found a few times. The chain couples TRBV20-1 to TRBJ1-2, with D uncertain. The length of the CDR3 is 14 residues. The V gene's germline CDR1 is DFQATT and CDR2 SNEGSKA (reference sequence). Trimming removed 6 bases at V and 5 bases at J, with 19 bases between. The CDR3 spells CSATQTGLGYGYTF. DNA of the CDR3: TGCAGTGCCACTCAAACGGGTTTGGGATATGGCTACACCTTC.

This clonotype was counted only a few times. V is TRBV15 and J is TRBJ2-6; 8 positions agree with TRBD1. J gave up 4 bases and V 8 bases, and 22 bases lay outside the gene matches. The CDR3 length is 20 residues. Germline V gene data show CDR1 as LNHNV and CDR2 as YYDKDF (reference sequence). The CDR3 sequence: CATSSEDLRTGWYGANVLTF. CDR3 nucleotide sequence: TGTGCCACCTCTTCAGAAGACCTAAGGACAGGGTGGTACGGGGCCAACGTCCTGACTTTC.

This clonotype occurred a few times. V is TRBV9 and J is TRBJ2-7; D call uncertain. The germline V gene has CDR1 SGDLS and CDR2 YYNGEE. The V end was cut by 0 bases, the J end by 5 bases, with 9 bases between. This CDR3 has 13 amino acids. The CDR3: CASSVVLDDEQYF. The CDR3 coding sequence is TGTGCCAGCAGCGTAGTCCTGGACGACGAGCAGTACTTC.

This chain uses TRBV18 with TRBJ2-1, with TRBD2 identical over 10 bases. This CDR3 has 18 residues. Unmatched junction bases numbered 14, after V lost 2 bases and J lost 7 bases. CDR1 and CDR2 (germline): KGHSH, LQKENI. This CDR3 reads CASSPEILAGVTGNEQFF. In DNA form, the CDR3 reads TGTGCCAGCTCACCAGAAATCCTAGCGGGGGTCACAGGGAATGAGCAGTTCTTC. Drawing the rest from reference TRBV18 and TRBJ2-1, the complete variable domain is NAGVMQNPRHLVRRRGQEARLRCSPMKGHSHVYWYRQLPEEGLKFMVYLQKENIIDESGMPKERFSAEFPKEGPSILRIQQVVRGDSAAYFCASSPEILAGVTGNEQFFGPGTRLTVL.

CDR3 in amino acids: CASSYGRQGVEYF. CDR3 nucleotides: TGTGCCAGCAGTTACGGTCGCCAGGGAGTGGAGTACTTC. V is TRBV6-5 and J is TRBJ2-7; perhaps D is TRBD1 or TRBD2 (5 bases each). V was shortened by 2 bases and J by 11 bases, with 16 bases between the two germline ends. CDR1 MNHEY and CDR2 SVGAGI come from the germline V gene. The length of the CDR3 is 13 residues.

The gene calls are TRBV7-2 and TRBJ2-7, with D tentatively TRBD1 or TRBD2 (7 bases each). The CDR3 runs 15 residues. In germline, CDR1 is SGHTA, CDR2 FQGNSA. V was cut by 1 base and J by 3 bases, with 13 bases left in between. Here the CDR3 DNA reads TGTGCCAGCAGCTTAGAGGCAGGGGGGGGCTACGAGCAGTACTTC. Its protein is CASSLEAGGGYEQYF.

CDR3 DNA sequence: TGTGCCAGTAGCCTAATTAGCGGGGGAACCTACAATGAGCAGTACTTC. Translation gives CASSLISGGTYNEQYF. V usage is TRBV19 and J usage is TRBJ2-1; 9 bases align to TRBD2. The J call may be faulty, since TRBJ2-7 better matches the DNA end. Germline V gene data show CDR1 as LNHDA and CDR2 as SQIVND (reference sequence). This CDR3 is 16 amino acids long.

The gene calls are TRBV7-2 and TRBJ2-7; possibly TRBD2 for D (6 bases). Germline V gene lookup returns CDR1 SGHTA and CDR2 FQGNSA. The CDR3 sequence is 13 residues long. The V end was cut by 5 bases, the J end by 5 bases, with 13 bases between. CDR3 bases: TGTGCCAGCAGCGTGGGGGAGGAAAACGAGCAGTACTTC. Its protein product is CASSVGEENEQYF.

This clonotype occurred a few times. The V call is TRBV13, the J call TRBJ1-2; no definite D call. Trimming removed 1 base from V and 8 bases from J, with 11 bases in between. CDR3 length equals 13 residues. Per germline, CDR1 PRHDT and CDR2 FYEKMQ (reference sequence). Here the CDR3 reads CASSLEGYRGYTF. The CDR3 DNA follows: TGTGCCAGCAGCTTAGAAGGGTACCGAGGCTACACCTTC. The whole variable domain, filled in from reference TRBV13 and TRBJ1-2, reads AAGVIQSPRHLIKEKRETATLKCYPIPRHDTVYWYQQGPGQDPQFLISFYEKMQSDKGSIPDRFSAQQFSDYHSELNMSSLELGDSALYFCASSLEGYRGYTFGSGTRLTVV.

In DNA form, the CDR3 reads TGTGCCAGCAGTGACCCCGGGACGAACAATGAGCAGTTCTTC. This sequence encodes CASSDPGTNNEQFF. The chain is built from TRBV6-1 and TRBJ2-1, with D perhaps TRBD1 or TRBD2 (5 bases each). CDR1 MNHNS and CDR2 SASEGT come from the germline V gene. The CDR3 runs to 14 residues. The V end lost 3 bases, the J end lost 5 bases, and 11 bases lay between the germline ends.

This clonotype was detected only a few times. The V and J genes are TRBV3-1 and TRBJ2-7; 14 bases align to TRBD2. This CDR3 comprises 17 residues. Germline V lookup: CDR1 LGHDT, CDR2 YNNKEL (reference sequence). The trim removed 11 bases at V and 0 bases at J, leaving 12 bases unmatched. CDR3 in amino acids: CASRGTSGGSSSYEQYF. Written as DNA, the CDR3 is TGTGCCTCCCGCGGGACTAGCGGGGGCTCAAGCTCCTACGAGCAGTACTTC.

This clonotype was recorded a few times. The chain employs TRBV4-3 and TRBJ1-5; D is unresolved. The CDR3 totals 16 residues. V was cut by 0 bases and J by 2 bases, with 11 bases left in between. Germline V CDR1 and CDR2: LGHNA, YSLEER. The chain's CDR3 is CASSQDRGEGNQPQHF. DNA of the CDR3: TGCGCCAGCAGCCAAGATCGGGGTGAGGGCAATCAGCCCCAGCATTTT.

V is TRBV2 and J is TRBJ2-1; a possible D gene is TRBD2 (6 bases). V lost 2 bases to trimming and J lost 7 bases, with 15 bases between them. The CDR3 is 15 amino acids. CDR1 SNHLY and CDR2 FYNNEI come from the germline V gene. The CDR3 nucleotides are TGTGCCAGCAGTGAATGGGTAGGAGGGAGGAATGAGCAGTTCTTC. Translation gives CASSEWVGGRNEQFF.

The chain couples TRBV10-3 to TRBJ2-6; 7 bases are a match to TRBD1. Germline V gene lookup returns CDR1 ENHRY and CDR2 SYGVKD. Trimming took 6 bases from V and 0 from J; bases not matched to a gene: 8. The CDR3 spans 17 residues. The CDR3 coding sequence is TGTGCCATCAGACTAGACAGGGTTAGCTCTGGGGCCAACGTCCTGACTTTC. Translated: CAIRLDRVSSGANVLTF.

The rearrangement uses TRBV24-1 and TRBJ2-1, with TRBD1 matching 10 bases. The germline CDR1 and CDR2 sequences are KGHDR and SFDVKD. V was pared by 0 bases and J by 9 bases, with 10 bases of the junction left unmatched. The CDR3 contains 17 residues. The CDR3 DNA follows: TGTGCCACCAGTGATTTGATTGGGACAGGGGAAAGGGGTGAGCAGTTCTTC. This codes for CATSDLIGTGERGEQFF.